This entry lists 20 T cell receptor beta chains sequenced from one sample in a study of blood T cell repertoires in COVID-19. The data were produced by immunoSEQ multiplex PCR, yet TCRdb's version contains in-frame clones alone and is incomplete. This table holds a few hundred thousand clones, roughly 90% found once. Sequencing used peripheral blood. These receptors all come from a man in his thirties or forties with acute or convalescent COVID-19.

This chain uses TRBV28 with TRBJ2-2; D perhaps matches TRBD2 (6 bases). V lost 8 bases, J lost 9 bases, and 22 bases lay in between. Germline CDR1 is MDHEN and CDR2 is SYDVKM. The CDR3 totals 15 residues. The CDR3 is CASAPGAGSRRELFF. CDR3 nucleotide sequence: TGTGCCAGCGCCCCTGGGGCGGGAAGTAGAAGGGAGCTGTTTTTT.

The chain couples TRBV6-5 to TRBJ1-6; D is perhaps TRBD1 (5 bases). Germline V gene data show CDR1 as MNHEY and CDR2 as SVGAGI. The CDR3 length is 14 residues. The CDR3 loop reads CAATGGAYNSPLHF. CDR3 bases: TGTGCTGCAACCGGGGGGGCCTATAATTCACCCCTCCACTTT.

The V call is TRBV5-1, the J call TRBJ1-2; D is perhaps TRBD1 (5 bases). CDR1 is SGHRS and CDR2 is YFSETQ in the germline V gene. Trimming pared 0 bases from V and 4 bases from J, leaving 22 bases between. CDR3 length: 18 amino acids. The CDR3 DNA reads as TGCGCCAGCAGCTTGGGGTCTTTGGGACTCCCTGGGGTCTATGGCTACACCTTC. Amino acid sequence: CASSLGSLGLPGVYGYTF.

This clone has a single count. V usage is TRBV11-2 and J usage is TRBJ2-3; TRBD1 might be the D (6 bases). Trimming took 2 bases from V and 4 from J, leaving 13 bases between them. This CDR3 spans 15 amino acids. CDR1 SGHAT and CDR2 FQNNGV come from the germline V gene. The CDR3 spells CASSLQLGGADTQYF. CDR3 bases: TGTGCCAGCAGCTTACAACTAGGGGGTGCAGATACGCAGTATTTT. The full variable domain, completed using reference TRBV11-2 and TRBJ2-3, is EAGVAQSPRYKIIEKRQSVAFWCNPISGHATLYWYQQILGQGPKLLIQFQNNGVVDDSQLPKDRFSAERLKGVDSTLKIQPAKLEDSAVYLCASSLQLGGADTQYFGPGTRLTVL.

The rearrangement joins TRBV7-2 to TRBJ1-4; D perhaps matches TRBD1 (6 bases). Germline V lookup: CDR1 SGHTA, CDR2 FQGNSA. The CDR3 extends over 15 amino acids. V lost 3 bases and J 3 bases, leaving 11 bases between the germline ends. CDR3 loop: CASSFGPGANEKLFF. The CDR3 DNA is TGTGCCAGCAGCTTCGGTCCAGGGGCTAATGAAAAACTGTTTTTT.

A single count supports this clone. This rearrangement joins TRBV28 to TRBJ2-7, with a possible D match to TRBD2 (6 bases). The CDR3 consists of 15 residues. V was trimmed by 2 bases and J by 1 base, leaving 12 bases between them. The V gene's germline CDR1 is MDHEN and CDR2 SYDVKM. The DNA for the CDR3 is TGTGCCAGCAGTTTACCGGGAGAAGGGTCCTACGAGCAGTACTTC. It codes for CASSLPGEGSYEQYF.

The chain carries TRBV5-4 and TRBJ1-4, with 9 bases that match TRBD1. Losses at the gene ends were 0 bases for V and 7 bases for J; bases not matched to a gene: 7. Germline values: CDR1 SGHNT, CDR2 YYREEE (reference sequence). The CDR3 runs to 16 residues. The CDR3 here is CASSLGPGQGPEKLFF. The CDR3 DNA follows: TGTGCCAGCAGCTTGGGTCCGGGACAGGGTCCTGAAAAACTGTTTTTT.

The chain couples TRBV12-5 to TRBJ2-3, with TRBD2 as a possible D gene (7 bases). This CDR3 spans 15 amino acids. Trimming shortened V by 1 base and J by 0 bases, and 8 bases separated the two germline ends. Germline CDR1 reads LGHNT; CDR2 reads FRNRAP. CDR3 nucleotides: TGTGCTAGTGGTTTGGGCGGGGGCAGCACAGATACGCAGTATTTT. Translation gives CASGLGGGSTDTQYF. Filled out from reference TRBV12-5 and TRBJ2-3, the complete variable domain reads DARVTQTPRHKVTEMGQEVTMRCQPILGHNTVFWYRQTMMQGLELLAYFRNRAPLDDSGMPKDRFSAEMPDATLATLKIQPSEPRDSAVYFCASGLGGGSTDTQYFGPGTRLTVL.

This chain joins TRBV24-1 and TRBJ2-3; D not resolved. This CDR3 is built from 15 residues. Germline V gene data show CDR1 as KGHDR and CDR2 as SFDVKD. V was pared by 3 bases and J by 0 bases, with 9 bases between. CDR3 protein: CATSDGRRSTDTQYF. In DNA, the CDR3 is TGTGCCACCAGTGATGGCAGGCGTAGCACAGATACGCAGTATTTT.

J is TRBJ1-2 and V is TRBV5-1; D is unresolved. This CDR3 has 13 residues. With 5 bases removed from V and 4 bases from J, the gap between germline ends came to 12 bases. The germline V gene encodes CDR1 SGHRS and CDR2 YFSETQ. CDR3 protein: CASSPDLTYGYTF. The CDR3 bases are TGCGCCAGCAGTCCCGACTTAACCTATGGCTACACCTTC.

The chain employs TRBV30 and TRBJ2-7; D not certain. The CDR3 length is 13 residues. Between the trimmed V and J ends, which lost 5 bases and 6 bases, there was a span of 17 bases. Germline CDR1 reads GTSNPN; CDR2 reads SVGIG (reference sequence). CDR3 sequence: CAWSQLLLSEQYF. The CDR3 nucleotides read TGTGCCTGGTCTCAACTCCTTTTAAGCGAGCAGTACTTC.

The CDR3: CASSPPGSGSYEQYF. The CDR3 DNA is TGTGCCAGCTCACCTCCGGGTAGCGGGTCCTACGAGCAGTACTTC. The V call is TRBV18, the J call TRBJ2-7; 7 positions match TRBD2. Germline CDR1 KGHSH, CDR2 LQKENI. V trimming: 3 bases; J trimming: 1 base; junction bases outside the gene matches: 6. The length of the CDR3 is 15 residues.

The V gene is TRBV27, the J gene TRBJ1-4; D is perhaps TRBD1 (5 bases). From germline, CDR1 is MNHEY and CDR2 SMNVEV (reference sequence). Trimming took off 5 bases at V and 5 bases at J, with 15 bases between the two ends. CDR3 length equals 15 residues. The CDR3 loop is CASSQKQDPNEKLFF. The CDR3 DNA sequence: TGTGCCAGCAGTCAAAAACAGGACCCAAATGAAAAACTGTTTTTT.

The chain uses TRBV28 and TRBJ1-5; possibly TRBD1 for D (6 bases). CDR3 size: 12 residues. V was cut by 7 bases and J by 7 bases, with 11 bases left in between. CDR1 is MDHEN, CDR2 SYDVKM, per germline. The CDR3 loop reads CASTDRPQPQHF. The CDR3 DNA sequence: TGTGCCAGCACCGACAGGCCACAGCCCCAGCATTTT. Full variable domain (rest looked up from reference TRBV28 and TRBJ1-5): DVKVTQSSRYLVKRTGEKVFLECVQDMDHENMFWYRQDPGLGLRLIYFSYDVKMKEKGDIPEGYSVSREKKERFSLILESASTNQTSMYLCASTDRPQPQHFGDGTRLSIL.

This rearrangement joins TRBV7-3 to TRBJ2-1; D gene ambiguous. This CDR3 region has 13 residues. Germline CDR1 reads SGHTA; CDR2 reads FQGTGA. V lost 0 bases, J lost 3 bases, and 3 bases lay in between. The CDR3 protein is CASSLTNYNEQFF. The CDR3, as DNA: TGTGCCAGCAGCTTAACTAACTACAATGAGCAGTTCTTC.

Regarding this clone: Given a much more abundant clone one base away, this may be a read error. The chain combines TRBV6-4 with TRBJ1-4, with 10 bases matching TRBD1. The ends lost 6 bases at V and 5 bases at J; junction bases unmatched: 3. The CDR3 contains 14 residues. CDR1 and CDR2 from the germline V gene are MRHNA and SNTAGT. The CDR3 DNA follows: TGTGCCAGCAGCCCGGGACAGGGGAATGAAAAACTGTTTTTT. Protein product: CASSPGQGNEKLFF.

The chain is built from TRBV28 and TRBJ1-5; 7 nucleotides align to TRBD1. V was pared by 5 bases and J by 5 bases, with 9 bases of the junction left unmatched. Per the germline V gene, CDR1 is MDHEN and CDR2 is SYDVKM. This CDR3 is 15 amino acids long. The CDR3 nucleotides are TGTGCCAGCAGTCTTGACAGGGTCGGCGATCAGCCCCAGCATTTT. Translation gives CASSLDRVGDQPQHF.

This clone was detected only once. The chain employs TRBV10-1 and TRBJ2-7, with a weak D call TRBD2 (6 bases). Germline V gene data show CDR1 as WNHNN and CDR2 as SYGVQD (reference sequence). This CDR3 contains 12 residues. V shed 3 bases and J shed 5 bases, with 8 bases lying between them. In DNA, the CDR3 is TGCGCCAGCAGTGATGGAGGGAACGAGCAGTACTTC. Its translation is CASSDGGNEQYF.

J is TRBJ1-1 and V is TRBV29-1; TRBD1 might be the D (5 bases). Per the germline V gene, CDR1 is SQVTM and CDR2 is ANQGSEA. There are 13 residues in the CDR3. The V gene lost 4 bases and the J gene lost 0 bases, with 9 bases spanning the gap. CDR3: CSVGDSLNTEAFF. CDR3 in DNA: TGCAGCGTTGGTGACAGCTTGAACACTGAAGCTTTCTTT.

The rearrangement uses TRBV6-5 and TRBJ1-6, with D possibly being TRBD1 (6 bases). V was cut by 2 bases and J by 6 bases, with 14 bases left in between. From germline, CDR1 is MNHEY and CDR2 SVGAGI. The CDR3 runs 16 residues. CDR3: CASSYPPRRGNSPLHF. For the CDR3, the DNA is TGTGCCAGCAGTTACCCCCCCCGCAGGGGTAATTCACCCCTCCACTTT.